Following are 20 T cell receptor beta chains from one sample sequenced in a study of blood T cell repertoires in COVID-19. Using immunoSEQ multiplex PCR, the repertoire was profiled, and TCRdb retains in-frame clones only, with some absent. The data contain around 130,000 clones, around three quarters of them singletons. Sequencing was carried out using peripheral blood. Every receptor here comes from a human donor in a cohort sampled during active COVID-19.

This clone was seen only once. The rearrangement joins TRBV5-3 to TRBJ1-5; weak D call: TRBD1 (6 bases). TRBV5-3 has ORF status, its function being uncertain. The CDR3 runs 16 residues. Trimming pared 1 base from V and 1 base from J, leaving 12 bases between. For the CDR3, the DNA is TGTGCCAGAAGCTTGAAAGCCGGACAGAGCAATCAGCCCCAGCATTTT. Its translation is CARSLKAGQSNQPQHF.

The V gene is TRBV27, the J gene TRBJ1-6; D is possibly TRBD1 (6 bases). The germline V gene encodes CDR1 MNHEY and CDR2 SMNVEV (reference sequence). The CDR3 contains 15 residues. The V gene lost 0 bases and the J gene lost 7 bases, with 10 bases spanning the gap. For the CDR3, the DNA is TGTGCCAGCAGTTTATCAGGGGGAGAAAATTCACCCCTCCACTTT. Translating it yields CASSLSGGENSPLHF.

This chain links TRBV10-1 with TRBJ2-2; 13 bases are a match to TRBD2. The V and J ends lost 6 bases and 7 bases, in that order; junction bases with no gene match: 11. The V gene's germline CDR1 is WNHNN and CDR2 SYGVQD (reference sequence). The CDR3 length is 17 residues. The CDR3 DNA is TGCGCCAGCAGCGCCGGGACTAGCGGGGCGAAGGGCGGGGAGCTGTTTTTT. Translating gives CASSAGTSGAKGGELFF.

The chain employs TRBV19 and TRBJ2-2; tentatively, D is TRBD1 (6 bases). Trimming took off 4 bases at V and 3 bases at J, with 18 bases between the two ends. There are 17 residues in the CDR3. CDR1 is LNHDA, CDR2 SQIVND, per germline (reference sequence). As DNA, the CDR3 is TGTGCCAGTAGTAGCCCGTCGGGGACATTGGACACCGGGGAGCTGTTTTTT. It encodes CASSSPSGTLDTGELFF.

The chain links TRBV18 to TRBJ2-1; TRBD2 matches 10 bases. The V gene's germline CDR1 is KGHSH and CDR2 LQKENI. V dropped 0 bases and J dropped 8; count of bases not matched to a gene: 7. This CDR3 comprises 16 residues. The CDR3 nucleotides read TGTGCCAGCTCACCACCGGGGGTAGCGGGGGGAGATGAGCAGTTCTTC. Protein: CASSPPGVAGGDEQFF.

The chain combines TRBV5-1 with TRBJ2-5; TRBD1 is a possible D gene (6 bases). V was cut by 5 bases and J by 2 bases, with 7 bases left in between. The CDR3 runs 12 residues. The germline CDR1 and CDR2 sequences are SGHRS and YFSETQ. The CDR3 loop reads CASRRGQETQYF. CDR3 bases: TGCGCCAGCAGAAGGGGGCAAGAGACCCAGTACTTC.

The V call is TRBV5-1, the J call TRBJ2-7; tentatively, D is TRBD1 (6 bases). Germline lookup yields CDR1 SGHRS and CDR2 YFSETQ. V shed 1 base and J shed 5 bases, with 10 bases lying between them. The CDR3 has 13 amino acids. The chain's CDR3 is CASSLYRDHEQYF. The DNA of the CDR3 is TGCGCCAGCAGCTTGTACAGGGACCACGAGCAGTACTTC.

Written as DNA, the CDR3 is TGCGCCAGCAGCCCAGGGGTTGGAGGTGGCTACTACAATGAGCAGTTCTTC. Protein product: CASSPGVGGGYYNEQFF. V usage is TRBV4-1 and J usage is TRBJ2-1, with D possibly TRBD1 on 6 matching bases. The CDR3 length is 17 residues. Between the trimmed V and J ends, which lost 4 bases and 3 bases, there was a span of 19 bases. Germline assignment: CDR1 MGHRA and CDR2 YSYEKL.

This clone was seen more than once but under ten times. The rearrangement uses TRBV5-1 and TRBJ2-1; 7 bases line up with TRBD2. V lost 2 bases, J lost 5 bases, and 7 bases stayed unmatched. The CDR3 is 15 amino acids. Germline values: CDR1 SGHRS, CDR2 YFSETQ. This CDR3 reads CASSFRAGMDNEQFF. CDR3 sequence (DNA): TGCGCCAGCAGCTTTCGAGCGGGGATGGACAATGAGCAGTTCTTC.

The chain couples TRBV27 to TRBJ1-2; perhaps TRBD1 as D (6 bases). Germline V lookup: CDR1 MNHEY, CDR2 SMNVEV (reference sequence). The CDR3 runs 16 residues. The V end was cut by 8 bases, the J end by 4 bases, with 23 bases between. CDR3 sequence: CASLRRGGLLCYGYTF. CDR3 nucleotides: TGTGCCAGCCTAAGGAGGGGGGGACTATTGTGCTATGGCTACACCTTC.

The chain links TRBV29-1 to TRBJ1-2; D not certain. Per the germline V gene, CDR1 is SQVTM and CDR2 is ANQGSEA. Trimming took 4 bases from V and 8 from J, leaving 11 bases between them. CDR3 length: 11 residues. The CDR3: CSVGALRGYTF. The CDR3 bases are TGCAGCGTTGGGGCTCTTCGGGGCTACACCTTC.

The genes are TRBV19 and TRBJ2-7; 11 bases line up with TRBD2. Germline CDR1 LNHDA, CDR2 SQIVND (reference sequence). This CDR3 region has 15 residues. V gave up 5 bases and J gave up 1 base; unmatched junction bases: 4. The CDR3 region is CASSEGTSGSYEQYF. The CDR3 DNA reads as TGTGCCAGTAGTGAGGGGACTAGCGGATCCTACGAGCAGTACTTC.

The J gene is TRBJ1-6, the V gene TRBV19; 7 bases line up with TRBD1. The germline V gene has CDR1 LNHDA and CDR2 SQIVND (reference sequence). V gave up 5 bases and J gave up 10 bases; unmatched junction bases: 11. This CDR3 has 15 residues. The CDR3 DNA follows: TGTGCCAGTAGTGTCGGACAGGCGGTGAACTCACCCCTCCACTTT. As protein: CASSVGQAVNSPLHF.

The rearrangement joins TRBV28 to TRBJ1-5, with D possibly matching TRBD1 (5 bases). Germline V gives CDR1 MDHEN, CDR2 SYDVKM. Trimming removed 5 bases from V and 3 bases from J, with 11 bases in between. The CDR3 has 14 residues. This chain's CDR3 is CASSARQNNQPQHF. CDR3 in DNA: TGTGCCAGCAGTGCACGACAGAACAATCAGCCCCAGCATTTT. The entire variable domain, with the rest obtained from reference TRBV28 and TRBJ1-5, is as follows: DVKVTQSSRYLVKRTGEKVFLECVQDMDHENMFWYRQDPGLGLRLIYFSYDVKMKEKGDIPEGYSVSREKKERFSLILESASTNQTSMYLCASSARQNNQPQHFGDGTRLSIL.

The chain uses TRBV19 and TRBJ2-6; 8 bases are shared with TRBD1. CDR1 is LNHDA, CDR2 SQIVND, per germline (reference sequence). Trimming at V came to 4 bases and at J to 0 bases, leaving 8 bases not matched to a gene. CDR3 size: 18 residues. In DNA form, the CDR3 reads TGTGCCAGTAGTAGGAGAGGGGACAGGAGCTCTGGGGCCAACGTCCTGACTTTC. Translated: CASSRRGDRSSGANVLTF.

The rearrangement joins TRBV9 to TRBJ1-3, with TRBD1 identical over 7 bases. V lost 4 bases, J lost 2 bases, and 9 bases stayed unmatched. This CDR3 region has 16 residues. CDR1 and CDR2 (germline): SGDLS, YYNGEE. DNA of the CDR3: TGTGCCAGCAGCCCGCGACAGGGTCTAACTGGAAACACCATATATTTT. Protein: CASSPRQGLTGNTIYF.

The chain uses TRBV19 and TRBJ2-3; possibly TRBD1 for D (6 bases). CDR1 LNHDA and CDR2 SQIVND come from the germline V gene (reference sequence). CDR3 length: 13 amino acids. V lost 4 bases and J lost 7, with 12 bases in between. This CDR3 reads CASSTSTGNTQYF. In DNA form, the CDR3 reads TGTGCCAGTAGTACCTCGACAGGAAATACGCAGTATTTT. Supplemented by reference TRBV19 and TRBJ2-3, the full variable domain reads DGGITQSPKYLFRKEGQNVTLSCEQNLNHDAMYWYRQDPGQGLRLIYYSQIVNDFQKGDIAEGYSVSREKKESFPLTVTSAQKNPTAFYLCASSTSTGNTQYFGPGTRLTVL.

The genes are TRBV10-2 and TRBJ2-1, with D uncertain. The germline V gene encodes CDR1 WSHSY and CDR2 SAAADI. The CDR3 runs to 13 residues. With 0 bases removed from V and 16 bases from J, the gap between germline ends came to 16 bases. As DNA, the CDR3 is TGCGCCAGCAGTGAGTCGCTTAGCACGACCCTCTTCTTC. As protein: CASSESLSTTLFF.

The CDR3 here is CAWSRDRRGNTIYF. As DNA, the CDR3 is TGTGCCTGGAGCAGGGACAGAAGGGGAAACACCATATATTTT. The chain joins TRBV30 to TRBJ1-3; 7 bases are shared with TRBD1. This CDR3 has 14 amino acids. The V segment lost 3 bases and the J segment 4 bases; nucleotides outside the gene matches: 6. Looked up from germline, CDR1 is GTSNPN and CDR2 is SVGIG (reference sequence).

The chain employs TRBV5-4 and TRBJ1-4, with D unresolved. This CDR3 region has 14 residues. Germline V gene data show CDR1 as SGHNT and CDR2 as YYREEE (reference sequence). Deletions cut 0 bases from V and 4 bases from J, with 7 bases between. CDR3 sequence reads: CASSLGQRNEKLFF. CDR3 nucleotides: TGTGCCAGCAGCTTGGGCCAGCGTAATGAAAAACTGTTTTTT.